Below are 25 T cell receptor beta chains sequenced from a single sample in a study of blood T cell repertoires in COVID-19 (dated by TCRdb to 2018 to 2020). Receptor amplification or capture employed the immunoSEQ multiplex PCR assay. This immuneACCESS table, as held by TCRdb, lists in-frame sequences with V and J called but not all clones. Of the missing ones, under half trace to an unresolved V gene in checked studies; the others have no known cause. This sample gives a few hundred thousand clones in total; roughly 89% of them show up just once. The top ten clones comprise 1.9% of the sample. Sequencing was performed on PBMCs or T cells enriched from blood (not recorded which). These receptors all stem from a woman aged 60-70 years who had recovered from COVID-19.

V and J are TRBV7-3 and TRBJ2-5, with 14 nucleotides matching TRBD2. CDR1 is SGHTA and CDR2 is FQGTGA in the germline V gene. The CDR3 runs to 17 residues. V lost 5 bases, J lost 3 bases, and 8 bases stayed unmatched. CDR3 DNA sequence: TGTGCCAGCAGCCGCCAGGGACTAGCGGGGGCCAAAGAGACCCAGTACTTC. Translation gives CASSRQGLAGAKETQYF. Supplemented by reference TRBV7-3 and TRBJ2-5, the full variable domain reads GAGVSQTPSNKVTEKGKYVELRCDPISGHTALYWYRQSLGQGPEFLIYFQGTGAADDSGLPNDRFFAVRPEGSVSTLKIQRTERGDSAVYLCASSRQGLAGAKETQYFGPGTRLLVL.

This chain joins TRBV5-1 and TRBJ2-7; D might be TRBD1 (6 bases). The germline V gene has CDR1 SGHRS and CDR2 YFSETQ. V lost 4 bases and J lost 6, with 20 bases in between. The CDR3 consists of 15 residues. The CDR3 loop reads CASSDWRTGSAEQYF. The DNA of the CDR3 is TGCGCCAGCAGCGATTGGAGAACAGGGTCGGCCGAGCAGTACTTC.

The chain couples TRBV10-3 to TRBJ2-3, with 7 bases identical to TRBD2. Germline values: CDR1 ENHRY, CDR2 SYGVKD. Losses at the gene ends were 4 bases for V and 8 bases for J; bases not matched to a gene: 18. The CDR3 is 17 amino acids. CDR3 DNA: TGTGCCATCAGTGCCCGAGCTGGGGGGGACGCGTCCGGTACGCAGTATTTT. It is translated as CAISARAGGDASGTQYF.

CDR3 region: CASSSLGTGSLYGYTF. CDR3 bases: TGTGCCAGCAGTTCGCTCGGGACAGGGAGCCTCTATGGCTACACCTTC. The J gene is TRBJ1-2, the V gene TRBV28, with 9 bases that match TRBD1. The CDR3 length is 16 residues. V lost 4 bases to trimming and J lost 4 bases; unmatched junction nucleotides: 10. CDR1 and CDR2 (germline): MDHEN, SYDVKM.

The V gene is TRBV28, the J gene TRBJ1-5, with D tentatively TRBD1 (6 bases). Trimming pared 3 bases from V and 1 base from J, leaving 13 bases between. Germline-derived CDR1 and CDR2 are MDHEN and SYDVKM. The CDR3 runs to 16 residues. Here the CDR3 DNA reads TGTGCCAGCAGTTTGACAGGCCGTTGGAGCAATCAGCCCCAGCATTTT. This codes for CASSLTGRWSNQPQHF.

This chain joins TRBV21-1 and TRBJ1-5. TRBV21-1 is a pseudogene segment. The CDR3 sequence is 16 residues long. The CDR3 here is CASLVERERAGQPQHF. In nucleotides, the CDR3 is TGTGCCAGCTTAGTCGAGCGGGAACGCGCGGGGCAGCCCCAGCATTTT.

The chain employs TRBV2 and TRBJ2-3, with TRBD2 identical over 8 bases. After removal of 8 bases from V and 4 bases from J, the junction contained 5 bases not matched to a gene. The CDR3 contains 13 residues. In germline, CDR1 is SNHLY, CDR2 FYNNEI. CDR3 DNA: TGTGCCAGCCGAGCGGGAGAGGCAGATACGCAGTATTTT. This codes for CASRAGEADTQYF.

CDR3 in amino acids: CASSTPTGYGYTF. As DNA, the CDR3 is TGTGCCAGCAGTACCCCGACAGGGTATGGCTACACCTTC. The rearrangement links TRBV12-3 or TRBV12-4 to TRBJ1-2; TRBD1 agrees at 7 bases. The V segment lost 5 bases and the J segment 5 bases; nucleotides outside the gene matches: 5. The CDR3 is 13 residues long.

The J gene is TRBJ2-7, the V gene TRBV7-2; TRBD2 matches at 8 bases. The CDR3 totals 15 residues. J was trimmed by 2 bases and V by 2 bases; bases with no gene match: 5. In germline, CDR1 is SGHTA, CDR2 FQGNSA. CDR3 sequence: CASSLNLAGTYEQYF. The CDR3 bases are TGTGCCAGCAGCTTAAATCTAGCGGGCACCTACGAGCAGTACTTC.

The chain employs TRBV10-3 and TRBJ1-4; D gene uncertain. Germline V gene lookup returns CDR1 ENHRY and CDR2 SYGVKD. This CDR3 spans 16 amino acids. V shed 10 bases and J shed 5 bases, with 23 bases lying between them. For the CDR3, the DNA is TGTGCCACGGCACCTCATCAGGCCTCGGGAAATGAAAAACTGTTTTTT. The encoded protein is CATAPHQASGNEKLFF.

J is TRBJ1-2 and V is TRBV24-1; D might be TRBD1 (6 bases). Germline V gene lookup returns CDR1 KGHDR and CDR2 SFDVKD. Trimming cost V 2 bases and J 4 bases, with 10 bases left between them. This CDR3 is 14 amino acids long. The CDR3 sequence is CATSDSGQLYGYTF. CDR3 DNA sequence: TGTGCCACCAGTGATTCCGGACAGCTCTATGGCTACACCTTC.

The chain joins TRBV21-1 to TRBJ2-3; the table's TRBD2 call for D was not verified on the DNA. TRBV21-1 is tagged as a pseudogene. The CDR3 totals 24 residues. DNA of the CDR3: TGTGCCAGCAGCAAAGATACGGGACAGGGGGACCTAGCGGGAGTGCTGAGTATCACAGATACGCAGTATTTT. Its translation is CASSKDTGQGDLAGVLSITDTQYF.

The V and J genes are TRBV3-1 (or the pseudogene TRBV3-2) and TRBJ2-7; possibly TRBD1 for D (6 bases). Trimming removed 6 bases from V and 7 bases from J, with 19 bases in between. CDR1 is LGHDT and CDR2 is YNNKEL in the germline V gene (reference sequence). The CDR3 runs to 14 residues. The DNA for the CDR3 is TGTGCCAGCAGGCCGGTGACAGGAGTGGGGGAGCAGTACTTC. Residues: CASRPVTGVGEQYF.

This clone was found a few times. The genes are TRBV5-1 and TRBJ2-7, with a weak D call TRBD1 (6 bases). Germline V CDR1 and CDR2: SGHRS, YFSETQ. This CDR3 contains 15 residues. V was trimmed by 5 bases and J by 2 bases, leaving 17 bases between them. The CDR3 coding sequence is TGCGCCAGCAGACCGGACCAGGGGCTCACCTACGAGCAGTACTTC. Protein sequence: CASRPDQGLTYEQYF.

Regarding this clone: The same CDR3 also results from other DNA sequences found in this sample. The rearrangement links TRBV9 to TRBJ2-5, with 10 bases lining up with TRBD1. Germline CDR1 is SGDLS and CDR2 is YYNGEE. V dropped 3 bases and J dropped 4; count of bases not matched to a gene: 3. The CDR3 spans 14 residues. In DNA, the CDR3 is TGTGCCAGCAGCGCGACAGGGGGCGCAGAGACCCAGTACTTC. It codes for CASSATGGAETQYF.

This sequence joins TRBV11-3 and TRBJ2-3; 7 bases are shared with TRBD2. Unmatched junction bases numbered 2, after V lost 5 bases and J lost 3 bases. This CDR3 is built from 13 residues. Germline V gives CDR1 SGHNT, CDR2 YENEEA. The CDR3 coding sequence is TGTGCCAGCAGCGCAGCGGGAACAGATACGCAGTATTTT. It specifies CASSAAGTDTQYF.

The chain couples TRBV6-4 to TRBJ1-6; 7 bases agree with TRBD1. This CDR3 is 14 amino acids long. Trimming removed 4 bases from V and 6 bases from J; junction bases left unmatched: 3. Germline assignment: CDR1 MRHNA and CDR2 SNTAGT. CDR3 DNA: TGTGCCAGCAGTGGGACAGGCGCTAATTCACCCCTCCACTTT. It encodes CASSGTGANSPLHF.

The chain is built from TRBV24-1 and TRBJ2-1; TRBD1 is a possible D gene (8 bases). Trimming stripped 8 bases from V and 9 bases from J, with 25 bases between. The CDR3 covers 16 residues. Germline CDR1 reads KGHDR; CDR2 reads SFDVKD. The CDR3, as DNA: TGTGCCACCAATGGGGGGGGGACAGGCCCGATTAGTGAGCAGTTCTTC. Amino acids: CATNGGGTGPISEQFF.

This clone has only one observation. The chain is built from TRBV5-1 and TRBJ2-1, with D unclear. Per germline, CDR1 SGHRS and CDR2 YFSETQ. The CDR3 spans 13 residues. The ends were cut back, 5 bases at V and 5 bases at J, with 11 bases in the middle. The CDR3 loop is CASSSLRDNEQFF. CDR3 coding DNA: TGCGCCAGCAGTTCCCTCCGGGACAATGAGCAGTTCTTC.

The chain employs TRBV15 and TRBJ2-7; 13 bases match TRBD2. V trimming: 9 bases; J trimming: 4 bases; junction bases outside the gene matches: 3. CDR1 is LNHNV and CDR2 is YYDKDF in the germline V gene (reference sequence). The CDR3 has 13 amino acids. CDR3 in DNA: TGTGCCACTAGGACTAGCGGGGGATACGAGCAGTACTTC. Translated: CATRTSGGYEQYF.

The CDR3 DNA reads TGTGCCAGCAGCTCGAATAGCGGGCTGGGAGAGACCCAGTACTTC. Translation: CASSSNSGLGETQYF. The chain employs TRBV7-3 and TRBJ2-5, with TRBD2 matching 7 bases. CDR3 length: 15 amino acids. V dropped 4 bases and J dropped 4; count of bases not matched to a gene: 9. From germline, CDR1 is SGHTA and CDR2 FQGTGA.

The CDR3 DNA follows: TGTGCCAGCAGTTCTAGCGGGAGAGGGGCAGATACGCAGTATTTT. Encoded protein: CASSSSGRGADTQYF. The J gene is TRBJ2-3, the V gene TRBV28; 10 bases align to TRBD2. V was pared by 4 bases and J by 4 bases, with 5 bases of the junction left unmatched. Germline CDR1 and CDR2: MDHEN and SYDVKM. The CDR3 is 15 amino acids.

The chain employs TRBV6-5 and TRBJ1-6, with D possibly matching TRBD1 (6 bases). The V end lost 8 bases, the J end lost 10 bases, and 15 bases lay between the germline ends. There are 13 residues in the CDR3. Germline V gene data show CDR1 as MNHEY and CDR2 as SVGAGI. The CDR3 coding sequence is TGTGCCAGCCATCGACAGGAATCATCACCCCTCCACTTT. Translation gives CASHRQESSPLHF.

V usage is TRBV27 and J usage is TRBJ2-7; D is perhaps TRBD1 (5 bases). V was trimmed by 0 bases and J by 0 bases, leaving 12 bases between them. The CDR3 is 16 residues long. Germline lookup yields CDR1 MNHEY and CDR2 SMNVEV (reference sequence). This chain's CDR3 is CASSLSIQVSSYEQYF. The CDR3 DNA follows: TGTGCCAGCAGTTTATCGATACAGGTTAGCTCCTACGAGCAGTACTTC.

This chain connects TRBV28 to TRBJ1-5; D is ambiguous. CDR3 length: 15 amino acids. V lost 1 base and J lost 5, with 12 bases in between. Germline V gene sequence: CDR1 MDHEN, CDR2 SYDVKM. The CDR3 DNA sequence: TGTGCCAGCAGTTTATTCGAGGGCCAACATCAGCCCCAGCATTTT. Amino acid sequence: CASSLFEGQHQPQHF.